The subject of this entry is one TCR beta chain. This clone was seen a few times. The specificity of this receptor is unknown. Base quality data are lacking; no much larger clone is found one base away. The same CDR3 arises from other DNA sequences in this sample as well. The immunoSEQ Assay was used to sequence TCRbeta CDR3 regions. After extraction, genomic DNA underwent amplification by bias-controlled multiplex PCR, followed by high-throughput sequencing. The paper's processing steps were these. To quantify the absolute abundance of each unique TCRbeta CDR3 region, sequences were collapsed and filtered. T cell fraction was estimated by normalization of TCRbeta template counts to usable DNA, with usable DNA being measured through amplification of reference genes present in all nucleated cells. Repertoire TCRs were annotated as SARS-CoV-2-specific by exact matching of V gene, CDR3 amino acid sequence and J gene to a known reactive TCR set. The reference SARS-CoV-2 TCR set was derived from MIRA and filtered for enrichment in COVID-19-positive ImmuneCODE repertoires, a step that removed public or cross-reactive TCRs. Based on the MIRA antigens, annotated TCRs were further analysed at the level of specific ORF or position within ORF. Breadth was defined as annotated unique rearrangements over total unique productive rearrangements; depth was the summed frequency of those rearrangements. Two-sided Wilcoxon rank-sum tests were used to compare TCR breadth between groups. As stored in TCRdb, this immuneACCESS dataset retains in-frame rearrangements with V and J assigned. A fraction of the clones does not appear; measured against another copy, unresolved V genes explain less than half of the discrepancy, and the remainder lacks a known reason. V and J calls and clone size come straight from that table; D and trimming were deduced from the DNA. This sample holds roughly 450,000 clones; approximately 90% were observed only once. Jointly, the top ten make up 10% to 15% of the sample.

The sample is drawn from a study of Ad26.COV2.S vaccination and SARS-CoV-2 variants (TCRdb year 2021). Background for the entire study: Vaccine-arm donors came from COV1001, a multicentre, randomized, double-blind, placebo-controlled phase I-IIa trial of Ad26.COV2.S in healthy adults. Blinding of investigators to trial group allocation was maintained during experiments and outcome assessment. Trial participants were randomized into five groups of five: low-dose or high-dose Ad26.COV2.S given once or twice, or placebo on both occasions. Ad26.COV2.S was given intramuscularly at 5x10^10 or 1x10^11 viral particles, as a single shot or as two shots 56 days apart. The TCR-sequenced set comprised around 30 samples: approximately 19 Ad26.COV2.S vaccine recipients, 5 placebo recipients and 8 SARS-CoV-2 convalescent individuals. Sequencing of the TCRbeta repertoire served to evaluate the specificity and breadth of SARS-CoV-2-reactive T cell receptors following Ad26.COV2.S vaccination.

The treatment or condition label on this specimen signifies: 19 received Ad26.COV2.S at low or high dose, single or two shots; 5 received placebo; per-sample allocation not given. Repertoires of vaccine and placebo recipients were sequenced from samples taken on day 63 after the first injection. Between 29 July and 7 August 2020, Cohort 1b enrolled around 25 adults aged 18-55 years at one site in Boston, USA. As a vaccine, Ad26.COV2.S was a replication-incompetent adenovirus type 26 vector that expressed a prefusion-stabilized SARS-CoV-2 spike protein derived from the original Wuhan strain. Reading from cysteine to phenylalanine, the CDR3 counts 13 amino acids. The read is trimmed to its CDR3 DNA, 39 bases read in frame from base 1. V drops 0 bases and J drops 3 bases, leaving 6 bases in between. Taken from the germline V gene, the CDR1 and CDR2 loops are MNHEY and SVGEGT. Here is what the overall study found, with its caveats: Higher spike-specific TCR breadth was observed in Ad26.COV2.S recipients than in placebo recipients (P = 0.0014). Substantial breadth of spike-specific CD8+ and CD4+ T cell responses was reported after vaccination. The study was not powered to compare responses between vaccine doses or regimens. It was noted by the authors that total T cell responses may have been underestimated by the TCR breadth and depth analyses. Comparable non-spike TCR breadth was observed between vaccine and placebo recipients, consistent with only spike being contained in the vaccine.

Recombination joined TRBV6-2 or TRBV6-3 with TRBJ2-7; too little of a D gene remains to name it. This clonotype was sampled from a person aged 18-60 years who received the Ad26.COV2.S COVID-19 vaccine or a placebo. Sequenced material: peripheral blood, taken in a trial of Ad26.COV2.S vaccine versus placebo. For the CDR3, the sequence is CASSYSGNYEQYF. DNA sequence: TGTGCCAGCAGTTACTCGGGGAACTACGAGCAGTACTTC.